This T cell receptor beta chain comes out of a study of cytomegalovirus exposure and HLA in healthy donors. Across the whole study: Falling in the Caucasian-associated ancestry cluster were 81% of 398 genotyped donors. Study-wide findings and caveats: Some public TCRs appeared in many individuals, while most sequences were rare.

The CDR3 runs 14 residues. CDR1 and CDR2 from the germline V gene are LNHNV and YYDKDF (reference sequence). Trimming took 8 bases from V and 0 from J, leaving 13 bases between them. For this clone: Its antigen is as yet unknown.

PCR was performed using 60 Vbeta and 13 Jbeta primers. The assay was immunoSEQ multiplex PCR, and TCRdb's table has in-frame clones only and misses some. Of 75,000 to 90,000 clones listed, roughly four fifths are singletons. The chain carries TRBV15 and TRBJ2-5; a weak D match, TRBD1 (5 bases). Input material: PBMCs. The TCR originated in a human donor in good health. The CDR3 region has the DNA TGTGCCACCCGTATTGGGGCCTACCAAGAGACCCAGTACTTC. Amino acid sequence: CATRIGAYQETQYF.